This is a list of T cell receptor beta chains from one sample in a study of blood T cell repertoires in COVID-19. Profiling relied on immunoSEQ multiplex PCR, and the TCRdb table lists in-frame clones only, not all of them. The data hold some 370,000 clones, with over 80% observed a single time. Sequenced input: PBMCs or T cells enriched from blood (not recorded which). Receptor source: a woman in her 50s who had recovered from COVID-19. CDR3s include the opening cysteine and the closing phenylalanine or tryptophan. Fields, in order: V gene, J gene, clone size, D gene, CDR3 DNA, CDR3 protein. D genes are given only for firm matches. Some rows mark clone size as missing; the rest say once, few, many or name a class of expanded clone.

v_call: TRBV30; j_call: TRBJ2-1; clone_size: .; d_call: .; cdr3_nt: TGTGCCTGGAAGGTTCAGGACTCCTACAATGAGCAGTTCTTC; cdr3_aa: CAWKVQDSYNEQFF
v_call: TRBV7-8; j_call: TRBJ1-5; clone_size: .; d_call: .; cdr3_nt: TGTGCCAGCAGCCCCCAGCCGGGAATGACCCTGCCCCAGCATTTT; cdr3_aa: CASSPQPGMTLPQHF
v_call: TRBV30; j_call: TRBJ2-2; clone_size: .; d_call: .; cdr3_nt: TGTGCCTGGAGTATTCTACCAGGGGTCAACACCGGGGAGCTGTTTTTT; cdr3_aa: CAWSILPGVNTGELFF
v_call: TRBV9; j_call: TRBJ1-6; clone_size: .; d_call: TRBD1; cdr3_nt: TGTGCCAGCAGCGTGTCGCCAGGGGGCAGGAATTCACCCCTCCACTTT; cdr3_aa: CASSVSPGGRNSPLHF
v_call: TRBV5-1; j_call: TRBJ2-2; clone_size: once; d_call: .; cdr3_nt: TGCGCCAGCAGCTTGGGGACAGCGAACACCGGGGAGCTGTTTTTT; cdr3_aa: CASSLGTANTGELFF
v_call: TRBV5-6; j_call: TRBJ1-1; clone_size: .; d_call: .; cdr3_nt: TGTGCCAGCAGCTTTGGCCGTGAGGGGGTGGCCACTGAAGCTTTCTTT; cdr3_aa: CASSFGREGVATEAFF
v_call: TRBV3-1/TRBV3-2; j_call: TRBJ1-1; clone_size: .; d_call: .; cdr3_nt: TGTGCCAGCAGCCCCCGGACAGCCAGTATGAACACTGAAGCTTTCTTT; cdr3_aa: CASSPRTASMNTEAFF
v_call: TRBV6-5; j_call: TRBJ1-6; clone_size: .; d_call: .; cdr3_nt: TGTGCCAGCAGTTACTCACAGGACAATTCACCCCTCCACTTT; cdr3_aa: CASSYSQDNSPLHF
v_call: TRBV12-3/TRBV12-4; j_call: TRBJ1-2; clone_size: .; d_call: .; cdr3_nt: TGTGCCAGCAGCCCAATCCGGGTTGGCTACACCTTC; cdr3_aa: CASSPIRVGYTF
v_call: TRBV6-4; j_call: TRBJ2-1; clone_size: few; d_call: .; cdr3_nt: TGTGCCAGCACGACTAGGGGGGGCAATGAGCAGTTCTTC; cdr3_aa: CASTTRGGNEQFF
v_call: TRBV4-1; j_call: TRBJ2-5; clone_size: .; d_call: TRBD1; cdr3_nt: TGCGCCAGCAGCCAAGCTCCACAGGGGGCCCTCCAAGAGACCCAGTACTTC; cdr3_aa: CASSQAPQGALQETQYF
v_call: TRBV5-6; j_call: TRBJ2-5; clone_size: .; d_call: .; cdr3_nt: TGTGCCAGCAGCTTGTACAGGCTAGAGACCCAGTACTTC; cdr3_aa: CASSLYRLETQYF
v_call: TRBV11-2; j_call: TRBJ1-1; clone_size: .; d_call: .; cdr3_nt: TGTGCCAGCAGCTTAGTAGGCCCGGGGAAGAACACTGAAGCTTTCTTT; cdr3_aa: CASSLVGPGKNTEAFF
v_call: TRBV7-9; j_call: TRBJ1-2; clone_size: .; d_call: TRBD1; cdr3_nt: TGTGCCAGCCTCCCCAAATCATCGGGACAGAGCGTCTATGGCTACACCTTC; cdr3_aa: CASLPKSSGQSVYGYTF
v_call: TRBV7-8; j_call: TRBJ1-2; clone_size: .; d_call: .; cdr3_nt: TGTGCCAGCAGCGCGTCTTCAGGGATGGGCTACACCTTC; cdr3_aa: CASSASSGMGYTF